These 20 T cell receptor beta chains share one sample of origin, sequenced in a study of spatial heterogeneity in lung cancer. TCRdb reprocessed the 5' RACE reads with MiXCR, giving one entry per CDR3 protein. The profile shows roughly 71,000 distinct CDR3 sequences, 8% to 10% of them singletons. Time point here: blood at routine non-recurrence follow-up after resection. This specimen consisted of PBMCs, obtained at follow-up. The receptors were sampled from a female donor with early-stage non-small cell lung cancer.

This clonotype was detected ten times or more. This rearrangement joins TRBV10-2 to TRBJ2-1; 7 bases line up with TRBD1. V lost 2 bases and J lost 7; bases outside the gene matches: 5. The germline V gene has CDR1 WSHSY and CDR2 SAAADI. The CDR3 is 14 residues long. The CDR3 spells CASSERQGVNEQFF. The CDR3 region has the DNA TGCGCCAGCAGTGAGCGGCAGGGGGTGAATGAGCAGTTCTTC.

This clonotype was detected ten times or more. V and J are TRBV19 and TRBJ2-3; D gene ambiguous. The V gene's germline CDR1 is LNHDA and CDR2 SQIVND (reference sequence). The CDR3 has 13 amino acids. Trimming removed 7 bases from V and 0 bases from J, with 8 bases in between. The CDR3 sequence: CASKMESTDTQYF. The CDR3 DNA follows: TGTGCCAGTAAGATGGAGAGCACAGATACGCAGTATTTT.

This clonotype was counted ten times or more. The V call is TRBV2, the J call TRBJ2-1; tentatively, D is TRBD1 (6 bases). Trimming took 6 bases from V and 4 from J, leaving 7 bases between them. Germline V gene data show CDR1 as SNHLY and CDR2 as FYNNEI. The CDR3 loop spans 12 amino acids. In nucleotides, the CDR3 is TGTGCCAGCAGCGACAGGTACAATGAGCAGTTCTTC. As protein: CASSDRYNEQFF.

The chain has TRBV3-1 and TRBJ2-7, with unresolved D. The V end lost 0 bases, the J end lost 4 bases, and 7 bases lay between the germline ends. Germline V gene lookup returns CDR1 LGHDT and CDR2 YNNKEL (reference sequence). This CDR3 contains 13 residues. CDR3: CASSQDPRYEQYF. CDR3 coding DNA: TGTGCCAGCAGCCAAGATCCCCGGTACGAGCAGTACTTC.

This clonotype has ten or more counts. This rearrangement joins TRBV7-6 to TRBJ2-3; no definite D call. The V end lost 3 bases, the J end lost 6 bases, and 10 bases lay between the germline ends. The CDR3 is 13 amino acids. The V gene's germline CDR1 is SGHVS and CDR2 FNYEAQ. The CDR3: CASSLGSLDTQYF. The CDR3 DNA reads as TGTGCCAGCAGCTTGGGTAGTTTGGATACGCAGTATTTT.

Ten or more counts support this clonotype. V and J are TRBV6-2 or TRBV6-3 and TRBJ1-5, with D possibly matching TRBD1 (5 bases). The V end was cut by 5 bases, the J end by 2 bases, with 13 bases between. This CDR3 region has 15 residues. From germline, CDR1 is MNHEY and CDR2 SVGEGT. This CDR3 is CASSRTSSGNQPQHF. The CDR3 bases are TGTGCCAGCAGTAGGACATCCTCTGGCAATCAGCCCCAGCATTTT.

This clonotype was recorded at least ten times. The genes are TRBV7-9 and TRBJ2-2, with 8 positions matching TRBD1. Germline CDR1 is SEHNR and CDR2 is FQNEAQ (reference sequence). The CDR3 is made up of 15 amino acids. With V trimmed by 5 bases and J by 3 bases, 5 bases remained unmatched. CDR3 sequence: CASSPNRGDTGELFF. The CDR3 coding sequence is TGTGCCAGCAGCCCCAACAGGGGGGACACCGGGGAGCTGTTTTTT.

The chain combines TRBV29-1 with TRBJ2-5; possibly TRBD1 for D (6 bases). This CDR3 has 11 residues. From germline, CDR1 is SQVTM and CDR2 ANQGSEA. This CDR3 reads CSGGREETQYF. Here the CDR3 DNA reads TGCAGTGGGGGCAGGGAAGAGACCCAGTACTTC.

The gene calls are TRBV5-1 and TRBJ2-7; 11 bases fit TRBD2. V lost 8 bases to trimming and J lost 3 bases; unmatched junction nucleotides: 7. Per the germline V gene, CDR1 is SGHRS and CDR2 is YFSETQ. The CDR3 is 14 residues long. The CDR3 protein is CASKTGTSGYEQYF. CDR3 nucleotides: TGCGCCAGTAAGACCGGGACTAGCGGCTACGAGCAGTACTTC.

At least ten counts were recorded for this clonotype. This chain connects TRBV5-4 to TRBJ1-4; TRBD1 might be the D (5 bases). The CDR3 contains 14 residues. The V gene's germline CDR1 is SGHNT and CDR2 YYREEE (reference sequence). Trimming removed 3 bases at V and 9 bases at J, with 15 bases between. This CDR3 reads CASSSPAGPKKLFF. In DNA form, the CDR3 reads TGTGCCAGCAGCTCCCCGGCGGGACCGAAAAAACTGTTTTTT.

V and J are TRBV5-1 and TRBJ2-3, with D maybe TRBD2 (5 bases). V was clipped by 2 bases and J by 6 bases, with 10 bases between them. Per the germline V gene, CDR1 is SGHRS and CDR2 is YFSETQ. CDR3 size: 13 residues. In nucleotides, the CDR3 is TGCGCCAGCAGCTTCTCAGCGGAGGATACGCAGTATTTT. Protein: CASSFSAEDTQYF.

This clonotype was counted many times. Here the CDR3 DNA reads TGTGCCAGCAGCTTGTTGGTAACTAGCGGGATGATCGGGGAGCTGTTTTTT. Amino acids: CASSLLVTSGMIGELFF. This chain connects TRBV5-4 to TRBJ2-2, with TRBD2 matching 10 bases. The ends lost 1 base at V and 7 bases at J; junction bases unmatched: 10. The CDR3 sequence is 17 residues long. Germline CDR1 reads SGHNT; CDR2 reads YYREEE (reference sequence).

This clonotype was counted many times. This chain joins TRBV29-1 and TRBJ1-3, with a possible D match to TRBD1 (6 bases). Germline CDR1 and CDR2: SQVTM and ANQGSEA. V lost 3 bases and J 7 bases, leaving 13 bases between the germline ends. This CDR3 comprises 13 residues. This CDR3 reads CSVDGTLANTIYF. In nucleotides, the CDR3 is TGCAGCGTTGATGGGACACTAGCGAACACCATATATTTT.

This clonotype was seen ten or more times. The chain joins TRBV14 to TRBJ2-2; D ambiguous. Looked up from germline, CDR1 is SGHDN and CDR2 is FVKESK. The V and J ends lost 5 bases and 6 bases respectively, with 13 bases between them. The CDR3 is made up of 14 amino acids. DNA of the CDR3: TGTGCCAGCAGCTTAAGGCCAGGATCCGGGGAGCTGTTTTTT. Its protein is CASSLRPGSGELFF. The variable domain in full, with the rest retrieved from reference TRBV14 and TRBJ2-2, is EAGVTQFPSHSVIEKGQTVTLRCDPISGHDNLYWYRRVMGKEIKFLLHFVKESKQDESGMPNNRFLAERTGGTYSTLKVQPAELEDSGVYFCASSLRPGSGELFFGEGSRLTVL.

CDR3 DNA sequence: TGTGCCAGCAGCGCTAGCGGGTCCTACAATGAGCAGTTCTTC. It encodes CASSASGSYNEQFF. The rearrangement uses TRBV9 and TRBJ2-1; 8 bases are a match to TRBD2. Germline trimming cut 3 bases from V and 1 base from J; bases unmatched to any gene: 0. Germline V gene sequence: CDR1 SGDLS, CDR2 YYNGEE. The CDR3 totals 14 residues.

This rearrangement joins TRBV28 to TRBJ2-6; D is unresolved. The length of the CDR3 is 16 residues. V lost 4 bases and J 2 bases, leaving 12 bases between the germline ends. The germline gives CDR1 MDHEN, CDR2 SYDVKM. The CDR3 loop is CASSSLGSTGANVLTF. In DNA, the CDR3 is TGTGCCAGCAGTTCCCTCGGTAGTACTGGGGCCAACGTCCTGACTTTC. Combining the CDR3 with reference TRBV28 and TRBJ2-6 gives the whole variable domain DVKVTQSSRYLVKRTGEKVFLECVQDMDHENMFWYRQDPGLGLRLIYFSYDVKMKEKGDIPEGYSVSREKKERFSLILESASTNQTSMYLCASSSLGSTGANVLTFGAGSRLTVL.

This clonotype was detected many times. The CDR3 coding sequence is TGTGCCACCCTCGACAGGGGGCATGGGGATACGCAGTATTTT. It codes for CATLDRGHGDTQYF. The V gene is TRBV19, the J gene TRBJ2-3; 10 bases line up with TRBD1. The V gene end was trimmed by 10 bases and the J gene end by 6 bases; junction bases not matched to a gene: 10. Germline CDR1 and CDR2: LNHDA and SQIVND (reference sequence). This CDR3 comprises 14 residues.

This chain uses TRBV29-1 with TRBJ1-1; 7 bases line up with TRBD1. V was clipped by 5 bases and J by 5 bases; unmatched bases: 5. There are 12 residues in the CDR3. Germline V gene lookup returns CDR1 SQVTM and CDR2 ANQGSEA. The CDR3 loop reads CSVSGGGTEAFF. The CDR3 coding sequence is TGCAGCGTTTCAGGGGGAGGAACTGAAGCTTTCTTT.

This clonotype was seen at least ten times. The J gene is TRBJ1-4, the V gene TRBV2; no reliable D call. The CDR3 length is 10 residues. Germline CDR1 is SNHLY and CDR2 is FYNNEI. The V and J ends lost 8 bases and 7 bases respectively, with 5 bases between them. The CDR3 nucleotides read TGTGCCAGCGGGGTTGAAAAACTGTTTTTT. Its translation is CASGVEKLFF.

A remark on this clonotype: One base away lies a much larger clone, so this may be a sequencing read error. This chain joins TRBV7-9 and TRBJ1-1; D gene unclear. From germline, CDR1 is SEHNR and CDR2 FQNEAQ (reference sequence). The CDR3 spans 14 residues. In DNA, the CDR3 is TGTGCCAACAGCTTACGAGAAGAAGTCGCTGAAGCTTTCTTT. Its translation is CANSLREEVAEAFF.